These 18 T cell receptor beta chains came from one sample sequenced in a study of T-cell memory formation after mild COVID-19 (dated by TCRdb to the early 2020s). The method was 5' RACE. Sequencing took place on an Illumina NovaSeq 6000. TCRdb handled the public reads itself, with Q25 trimming in fastp and clone calling in MiXCR, and kept productive beta chains. Every CDR3 protein is listed once, alongside the most common genes and DNA of its rows. The sample includes about 55,000 distinct CDR3 sequences, with 8% to 10% observed a single time. The ten largest clones add up to roughly 1.2% of the sample. Specimen: PBMCs or a T cell subset sorted from them (not recorded which). These receptors were collected from a man aged 18-30 years who had mild COVID-19 (a few samples of this study predate the infection). The sample titles of this study are shuffled in the database, so cell type and time point are left out; the donor was told from shared clones.

In this sample, this clonotype is medium-sized. The chain employs TRBV24-1 and TRBJ2-5; 7 nucleotides line up with TRBD1. Trimming took 7 bases from V and 7 from J; bases not matched to a gene: 8. The CDR3 consists of 13 residues. Germline CDR1 reads KGHDR; CDR2 reads SFDVKD. The CDR3 DNA follows: TGTGCCACCAGACAGGGGAGTGTCGGGACCCAGTACTTC. Translation gives CATRQGSVGTQYF.

The sample holds many counts of this clonotype. The J gene is TRBJ2-6, the V gene TRBV20-1, with D uncertain. Germline CDR1 is DFQATT and CDR2 is SNEGSKA (reference sequence). There are 12 residues in the CDR3. The ends were cut back, 3 bases at V and 2 bases at J, with 2 bases in the middle. CDR3 nucleotides: TGCAGTGCTAGTCCTGGGGCCAACGTCCTGACTTTC. Protein product: CSASPGANVLTF.

This clonotype was seen a few times. The DNA for the CDR3 is TGTGCCAGCAGTTTGGACAGGGTGGGGCCCGGGGAGCTGTTTTTT. Its protein product is CASSLDRVGPGELFF. This sequence joins TRBV12-3 or TRBV12-4 and TRBJ2-2, with 8 bases identical to TRBD1. The trim removed 3 bases at V and 6 bases at J, leaving 6 bases unmatched. The CDR3 runs 15 residues.

In its sample, this clonotype was seen a few times. The chain joins TRBV9 to TRBJ2-3, with D possibly TRBD1 on 6 matching bases. The V gene's germline CDR1 is SGDLS and CDR2 YYNGEE. The CDR3 has 15 residues. The V end lost 4 bases, the J end lost 1 base, and 13 bases lay between the germline ends. The CDR3 sequence: CASSSGAGGTDTQYF. The DNA for the CDR3 is TGTGCCAGCAGCTCAGGGGCCGGGGGCACAGATACGCAGTATTTT.

J is TRBJ2-2 and V is TRBV3-1, with D hard to call. Trimming took off 5 bases at V and 3 bases at J, with 7 bases between the two ends. The germline gives CDR1 LGHDT, CDR2 YNNKEL (reference sequence). The CDR3 has 13 amino acids. The CDR3 sequence is CASSFTHTGELFF. Here the CDR3 DNA reads TGTGCCAGCAGCTTTACTCACACCGGGGAGCTGTTTTTT.

This clonotype has a count of ten or more. This sequence joins TRBV24-1 and TRBJ2-2; the D is unclear. Looked up from germline, CDR1 is KGHDR and CDR2 is SFDVKD. The length of the CDR3 is 14 residues. Between the trimmed V and J ends, which lost 5 bases and 4 bases, there was a span of 10 bases. CDR3 sequence: CATSGGATTGELFF. CDR3 DNA: TGTGCCACCAGTGGAGGCGCTACCACCGGGGAGCTGTTTTTT.

V gene TRBV5-1 combines with J gene TRBJ2-1; 7 nucleotides agree with TRBD1. V lost 4 bases, J lost 5 bases, and 3 bases stayed unmatched. CDR1 and CDR2 from the germline V gene are SGHRS and YFSETQ. This CDR3 is 13 amino acids long. CDR3 DNA sequence: TGCGCCAGCAGCGAGACAGGGCACAATGAGCAGTTCTTC. This sequence encodes CASSETGHNEQFF.

The chain uses TRBV9 and TRBJ2-3, with D unclear. Germline CDR1 reads SGDLS; CDR2 reads YYNGEE. The CDR3 totals 15 residues. V was cut by 3 bases and J by 5 bases, with 16 bases left in between. CDR3 nucleotide sequence: TGTGCCAGCAGCGACCCGGTTGGAGTTCAAGATACGCAGTATTTT. It codes for CASSDPVGVQDTQYF.

The rearrangement joins TRBV7-2 to TRBJ1-2; D is ambiguous. V dropped 4 bases and J dropped 4 bases, with 10 bases sitting between them. From germline, CDR1 is SGHTA and CDR2 FQGNSA. This CDR3 has 13 residues. CDR3 sequence: CASSSFGVYGYTF. The DNA for the CDR3 is TGTGCCAGCAGCTCCTTTGGTGTCTATGGCTACACCTTC.

This clonotype was detected a few times. The gene calls are TRBV5-1 and TRBJ1-6; D remains unclear. This CDR3 spans 11 amino acids. CDR1 SGHRS and CDR2 YFSETQ come from the germline V gene. V was cut by 6 bases and J by 13 bases, with 11 bases left in between. This chain's CDR3 is CASKISDPLHF. Here the CDR3 DNA reads TGCGCCAGCAAAATCAGTGACCCCCTCCACTTT. Supplemented by reference TRBV5-1 and TRBJ1-6, the full variable domain reads KAGVTQTPRYLIKTRGQQVTLSCSPISGHRSVSWYQQTPGQGLQFLFEYFSETQRNKGNFPGRFSGRQFSNSRSEMNVSTLELGDSALYLCASKISDPLHFGNGTRLTVT.

This clonotype was detected ten times or more. The chain carries TRBV5-1 and TRBJ2-3; possible D gene TRBD2, 5 bases. Looked up from germline, CDR1 is SGHRS and CDR2 is YFSETQ. CDR3 length equals 15 residues. V was cut by 4 bases and J by 0 bases, with 12 bases left in between. This CDR3 reads CASSPIGLSTDTQYF. The CDR3 DNA sequence: TGCGCCAGCAGCCCGATCGGACTGAGCACAGATACGCAGTATTTT.

This clonotype was counted between two and nine times. This chain joins TRBV2 and TRBJ1-6; 10 bases match TRBD1. CDR1 SNHLY and CDR2 FYNNEI come from the germline V gene. The V and J ends lost 6 bases and 8 bases, in that order; junction bases with no gene match: 7. This CDR3 has 15 amino acids. The CDR3 protein is CASSRDRGSDSPLHF. The CDR3 nucleotides are TGTGCCAGCAGCCGGGACAGGGGTTCGGATTCACCCCTCCACTTT.

This clonotype was counted a few times. This chain joins TRBV3-1 and TRBJ1-1, with 7 bases identical to TRBD1. The CDR3 has 14 residues. V shed 4 bases and J 2 bases; nucleotides not matched to a gene: 4. Germline V gene lookup returns CDR1 LGHDT and CDR2 YNNKEL (reference sequence). DNA of the CDR3: TGTGCCAGCAGCCTTACAGGGGATAACACTGAAGCTTTCTTT. Residues: CASSLTGDNTEAFF. Together with reference TRBV3-1 and TRBJ1-1, the CDR3 gives the full variable domain: DTAVSQTPKYLVTQMGNDKSIKCEQNLGHDTMYWYKQDSKKFLKIMFSYNNKELIINETVPNRFSPKSPDKAHLNLHINSLELGDSAVYFCASSLTGDNTEAFFGQGTRLTVV.

This clonotype was observed a few times. CDR3 in DNA: TGTGCCAGCGGGTCTCGGGACTATACGCAGTATTTT. Amino acids: CASGSRDYTQYF. The chain is built from TRBV9 and TRBJ2-3; possible D gene TRBD2, 6 bases. The length of the CDR3 is 12 residues. Trimming pared 7 bases from V and 7 bases from J, leaving 13 bases between. The germline gives CDR1 SGDLS, CDR2 YYNGEE.

The J gene is TRBJ2-7, the V gene TRBV5-1, with TRBD2 as a possible D gene (6 bases). The CDR3 runs to 14 residues. Germline loops: CDR1 SGHRS, CDR2 YFSETQ. The ends were cut back, 4 bases at V and 7 bases at J, with 18 bases in the middle. CDR3 amino acids: CASSREQGAGEQYV. CDR3 coding DNA: TGCGCCAGCAGCCGGGAGCAGGGTGCGGGGGAGCAGTACGTC.

The chain has TRBV20-1 and TRBJ2-5; D ambiguous. V gave up 5 bases and J gave up 5 bases, with 12 bases separating them. CDR3 length: 12 amino acids. The germline gives CDR1 DFQATT, CDR2 SNEGSKA (reference sequence). This CDR3 is CSADPLRETQYF. The DNA of the CDR3 is TGCAGTGCTGACCCCCTGCGGGAGACCCAGTACTTC.

This clonotype was counted a few times. The chain employs TRBV4-3 and TRBJ1-4; 10 bases agree with TRBD1. V was clipped by 3 bases and J by 8 bases; unmatched bases: 9. CDR1 is LGHNA, CDR2 YSLEER, per germline. CDR3 length: 16 residues. The CDR3, as DNA: TGCGCCAGCAGCCAGCGACAGGGGGCTTCGAGGGAAAAACTGTTTTTT. Translated: CASSQRQGASREKLFF.

The rearrangement joins TRBV4-3 to TRBJ2-7; 7 bases are a match to TRBD1. The CDR3 is made up of 16 amino acids. With V trimmed by 1 base and J by 0 bases, 6 bases remained unmatched. Germline assignment: CDR1 LGHNA and CDR2 YSLEER. CDR3 region: CASSQVGTASSYEQYV. CDR3 DNA sequence: TGCGCCAGCAGCCAAGTAGGGACAGCCAGCTCCTACGAGCAGTACGTC.